This entry describes one T cell receptor (beta chain). Its cognate antigen is unknown. A junction end diverges from the germline sequence, so it may reflect a read error. This entry is derived from a study of tumor-infiltrating lymphocytes in primary liver carcinoma. Study-level findings and limits: Tumor top-250-clone fraction significantly exceeded that of blood (p = 0.039).

Germline CDR1 is LGHNA and CDR2 is YSLEER. CDR3 length equals 12 residues. With a constant-region primer, TCR beta cDNA was made from 400 to 550 ng of total RNA. The TCR beta library was amplified through three nested multiplex PCR rounds in a modified ARM-PCR procedure. Researchers ran the first two PCR rounds for roughly 11 cycles each with TRBV1-TRBV30 forward primers and a C-beta reverse primer. TCRdb called the multiplex PCR reads again in MiXCR, with one record for every CDR3 protein. The table has 35,000 to 50,000 distinct CDR3 sequences, around 75% seen once. Unsorted bulk tissue (about 20-30 mg) underwent RNA and DNA co-extraction.

The receptor's source is a woman between 25 and 40 years old with primary liver carcinoma and hepatitis B virus infection. The V gene is TRBV4-3, the J gene TRBJ2-2, with no clear D. Sequencing was carried out using tumor-adjacent normal liver tissue. CDR3 nucleotide sequence: TGTGCTGGCAGACTCGGCACCGGGGAGCTGTTTTTT. It is translated as CAGRLGTGELFF.